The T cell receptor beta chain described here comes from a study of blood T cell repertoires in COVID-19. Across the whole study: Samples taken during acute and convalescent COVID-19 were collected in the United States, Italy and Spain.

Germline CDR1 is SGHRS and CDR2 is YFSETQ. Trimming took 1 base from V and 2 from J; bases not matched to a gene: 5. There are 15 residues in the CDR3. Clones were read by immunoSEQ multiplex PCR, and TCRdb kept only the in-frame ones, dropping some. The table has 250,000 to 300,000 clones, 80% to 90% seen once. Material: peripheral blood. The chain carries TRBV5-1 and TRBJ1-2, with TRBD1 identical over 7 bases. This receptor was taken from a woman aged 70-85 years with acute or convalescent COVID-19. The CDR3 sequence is CASSLTATGNYGYTF. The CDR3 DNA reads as TGCGCCAGCAGCTTGACCGCGACAGGGAACTATGGCTACACCTTC.